This T cell receptor (beta chain) was captured in a study of cytomegalovirus exposure and HLA in healthy donors. Study-level results: As confirmed in vitro, three CMV-associated chains were specific for CMV antigens. An analysis done earlier found most TCR beta V segments productive about 90% or about 30% of the time. In a later analysis, parvovirus B19, influenza, CMV and Epstein-Barr virus appeared linked to several top co-occurrence clusters. Researchers reported from a later analysis that most CMV-associated TCR beta chains appeared HLA-restricted.

The CDR3 extends over 15 amino acids. CDR1 and CDR2 (germline): MNHEY, SVGAGI. V was shortened by 6 bases and J by 0 bases, with 12 bases between the two germline ends. A multiplex PCR was run with 60 Vbeta primers and 13 Jbeta primers. Profiled with immunoSEQ multiplex PCR; TCRdb holds only in-frame clones, not every one. Altogether about 190,000 clones are present, over 70% being singletons, with the ten largest covering approximately 1.5%. On this clone itself: No antigen is known for it.

The sequenced sample consisted of PBMCs. The genes are TRBV6-5 and TRBJ1-3, with D hard to call. The TCR was taken from a woman aged 18-35 years in good health and CMV-seronegative. The CDR3 reads CASSPDKSSGNTIYF. The CDR3 nucleotides are TGTGCCAGCAGCCCCGACAAGAGCTCTGGAAACACCATATATTTT.